A single sample is the source of the 3 T cell receptor beta chains below, sequenced in a study of radiation and T cells in renal cell carcinoma (dated by TCRdb to 2018 to 2020). The library was produced with the immunoSEQ multiplex PCR assay. TCRdb carries this immuneACCESS record with in-frame sequences only. Its versions omit some clonotypes, under half of them owing to an unresolved V gene in the studies checked, with the rest unexplained. Within this sample are 120,000 or so clones, with around 85% of them counted one time only. The biggest ten clones account for 5.8% of the sample. This sample's time point label indicates: blood 2 weeks post-SBRT. The treatment or condition label on this specimen signifies: 15 Gy SBRT to primary tumor, nephrectomy 4 weeks later. Sequenced material: blood, taken from a patient whose treatment included radiotherapy and nephrectomy. The receptors originated from a middle-aged man with renal cell carcinoma.

For the CDR3, the DNA is TGTGCCAGCAGCCAAGCCCAAACGGTCCTTCTCGGCCCGGTGTACTTC. Amino acids: CASSQAQTVLLGPVYF. The gene calls are TRBV14 and TRBJ2-5; D is uncertain. Trimming took off 1 base at V and 13 bases at J, with 25 bases between the two ends. The CDR3 has 16 residues. Germline-derived CDR1 and CDR2 are SGHDN and FVKESK.

CDR3: CASGEGSYEQYF. DNA for the CDR3: TGTGCCAGCGGGGAAGGGTCCTACGAGCAGTACTTC. The gene calls are TRBV2 and TRBJ2-7; no reliable D call. V lost 8 bases to trimming and J lost 1 base, with 9 bases between them. This CDR3 has 12 residues. Germline-derived CDR1 and CDR2 are SNHLY and FYNNEI.

This sequence joins TRBV5-5 and TRBJ2-1, with D possibly TRBD1 on 5 matching bases. The CDR3 is 15 residues long. V was trimmed by 4 bases and J by 4 bases, leaving 15 bases between them. Germline CDR1 and CDR2: SGHKS and YYEKEE (reference sequence). In nucleotides, the CDR3 is TGTGCCAGCAGCCTAGAAGAGCAGGGATACAATGAGCAGTTCTTC. Translating it yields CASSLEEQGYNEQFF.